These 7 T cell receptor beta chains came from one sample sequenced in a study of cytomegalovirus exposure and HLA in healthy donors. The primer mix had 60 Vbeta and 13 Jbeta primers. Measured with immunoSEQ multiplex PCR; TCRdb has only the in-frame clones, and not every one. This table holds 95,000 to 150,000 clones, 81% found once. The sequencing input was PBMCs. The receptors come from a middle-aged woman in good health and CMV-seronegative.

The rearrangement uses TRBV11-3 and TRBJ2-7; the match to TRBD1 covers 7 bases. J gave up 5 bases and V 1 base, and 5 bases lay outside the gene matches. There are 14 residues in the CDR3. CDR1 SGHNT and CDR2 YENEEA come from the germline V gene. The CDR3: CASSLGQGLDEQYF. CDR3 nucleotides: TGTGCCAGCAGCTTAGGACAGGGTTTGGACGAGCAGTACTTC.

This chain links TRBV27 with TRBJ2-1; the match to TRBD2 covers 9 bases. V dropped 6 bases and J dropped 4; count of bases not matched to a gene: 10. This CDR3 region has 16 residues. CDR1 MNHEY and CDR2 SMNVEV come from the germline V gene (reference sequence). CDR3: CASRPGLAGLYNEQFF. DNA of the CDR3: TGTGCCAGCAGACCCGGTCTAGCGGGGCTATACAATGAGCAGTTCTTC.

This chain joins TRBV21-1 and TRBJ2-2; TRBD2, the table's D call, lacks a check against the DNA. TRBV21-1 is flagged as a pseudogene. The CDR3 loop spans 13 amino acids. The CDR3 loop reads CATCGLRGSELFF. The CDR3 region has the DNA TGTGCCACCTGCGGACTGCGGGGCTCGGAGCTGTTTTTT.

This clone appeared a few times. In nucleotides, the CDR3 is TGCGCCAGCAGCCAAGATTTCCGGAATCAGCCCCAGCATTTT. Amino acids: CASSQDFRNQPQHF. The chain joins TRBV4-3 to TRBJ1-5, with no clear D. CDR3 length: 14 residues. Germline V gene data show CDR1 as LGHNA and CDR2 as YSLEER. V lost 0 bases and J lost 4, with 7 bases in between.

This clone turned up a few times. The V and J genes are TRBV5-4 and TRBJ1-4; D is undetermined. With 0 bases removed from V and 8 bases from J, the gap between germline ends came to 14 bases. The CDR3 is 15 amino acids. CDR1 SGHNT and CDR2 YYREEE come from the germline V gene (reference sequence). The CDR3 protein is CASSLVRLQTEKLFF. CDR3 DNA sequence: TGTGCCAGCAGCTTGGTCAGGCTACAGACGGAAAAACTGTTTTTT.

The rearrangement uses TRBV6-1 and TRBJ1-1; D is unclear. This CDR3 has 13 residues. Germline CDR1 is MNHNS and CDR2 is SASEGT. The V end was cut by 5 bases, the J end by 1 base, with 8 bases between. The CDR3 DNA sequence: TGTGCCAGCAGTCGACTAGGGAACACTGAAGCTTTCTTT. Its translation is CASSRLGNTEAFF.

The CDR3 here is CASSLSGTDYTGELFF. The CDR3 coding sequence is TGTGCCAGCTCACTCTCCGGGACAGACTACACCGGGGAGCTGTTTTTT. The J gene is TRBJ2-2, the V gene TRBV18; the match to TRBD1 covers 7 bases. The CDR3 length is 16 residues. V lost 4 bases and J lost 3; bases outside the gene matches: 8. Germline V CDR1 and CDR2: KGHSH, LQKENI.